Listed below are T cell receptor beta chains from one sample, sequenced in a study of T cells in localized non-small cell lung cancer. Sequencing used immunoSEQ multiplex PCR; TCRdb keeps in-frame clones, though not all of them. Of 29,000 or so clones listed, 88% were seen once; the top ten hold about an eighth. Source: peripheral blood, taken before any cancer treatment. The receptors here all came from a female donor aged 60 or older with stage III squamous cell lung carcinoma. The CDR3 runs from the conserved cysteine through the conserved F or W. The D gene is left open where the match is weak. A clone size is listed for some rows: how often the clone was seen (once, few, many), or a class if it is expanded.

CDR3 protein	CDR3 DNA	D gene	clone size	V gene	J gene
CASSVSGEPGYTF	TGTGCCAGCAGTGTCTCAGGGGAACCTGGCTACACCTTC	.	.	TRBV6-1	TRBJ1-2
CASSDPGTGGAEQYF	TGTGCCAGCAGTGACCCCGGGACAGGGGGCGCCGAGCAGTACTTC	TRBD1	.	TRBV6-1	TRBJ2-7
CASSLWGGDTQYF	TGTGCCAGCAGTTTATGGGGCGGGGATACGCAGTATTTT	.	.	TRBV27	TRBJ2-3
CASSKGGLAGVATSYNEQFF	TGTGCCAGCAGCAAAGGGGGACTAGCGGGAGTCGCGACCTCCTACAATGAGCAGTTCTTC	.	.	TRBV21-1	TRBJ2-1
CATRRLAGTDTQYF	TGTGCCACCCGCCGACTAGCGGGAACAGATACGCAGTATTTT	TRBD2	.	TRBV10-3	TRBJ2-3
CASGLVQGSTDTQYF	TGTGCTAGTGGTTTGGTACAGGGAAGCACAGATACGCAGTATTTT	.	.	TRBV12-5	TRBJ2-3
CASRQPSYNEQFF	TGTGCCAGCAGACAGCCTTCCTACAATGAGCAGTTCTTC	.	.	TRBV28	TRBJ2-1
CASSSIQGRLFSPLHF	TGTGCCAGCAGCTCAATACAGGGGAGGCTCTTTTCACCCCTCCACTTT	TRBD1	.	TRBV11-2	TRBJ1-6
CASSESGTGLETQYF	TGCGCCAGCAGTGAGTCGGGGACAGGGTTGGAGACCCAGTACTTC	TRBD1	.	TRBV10-1	TRBJ2-5
CASSIRTRVSNTGELFF	TGTGCCAGTAGTATTAGGACCAGGGTCTCGAACACCGGGGAGCTGTTTTTT	.	.	TRBV19	TRBJ2-2
CASSPTEVEAFF	TGTGCCAGCAGTCCGACAGAAGTTGAAGCTTTCTTT	.	.	TRBV28	TRBJ1-1
CASSLLSGEKLFF	TGTGCCAGTAGCCTCCTCTCGGGGGAAAAACTGTTTTTT	.	.	TRBV19	TRBJ1-4
CASSLSGGAWSGELFF	TGTGCCAGCAGCTTAAGCGGGGGGGCTTGGTCCGGGGAGCTGTTTTTT	TRBD2	.	TRBV7-2	TRBJ2-2
CASSLTDGSSPQHF	TGTGCCAGCAGTTTGACTGACGGCTCTTCGCCCCAGCATTTT	.	.	TRBV28	TRBJ1-5
CASSRGTGAYGYTF	TGTGCCAGTAGCCGCGGGACAGGGGCTTATGGCTACACCTTC	TRBD1	.	TRBV19	TRBJ1-2
CASSLMDRGQQPQHF	TGTGCCAGTAGTCTGATGGACAGGGGGCAGCAGCCCCAGCATTTT	TRBD1	.	TRBV19	TRBJ1-5
CASSAGTGGEDTEAFF	TGTGCCAGCAGCGCTGGGACAGGAGGAGAGGACACTGAAGCTTTCTTT	TRBD1	few	TRBV11-1	TRBJ1-1
CASSSTPGSYNEQFF	TGTGCCAGCAGCTCGACTCCCGGCTCCTACAATGAGCAGTTCTTC	.	.	TRBV7-9	TRBJ2-1
CASCPRTDSYEQYF	TGTGCCAGCTGCCCCCGGACAGATTCCTACGAGCAGTACTTC	.	.	TRBV6-5	TRBJ2-7
CASANSRVGGEQYF	TGTGCCAGCGCAAATTCCAGGGTTGGAGGCGAGCAGTACTTC	.	.	TRBV5-4	TRBJ2-7
CASSSEQTRSSYNEQFF	TGTGCCAGCAGCTCCGAACAGACAAGGAGCTCCTACAATGAGCAGTTCTTC	.	.	TRBV7-9	TRBJ2-1
CASSLRDRVGEYF	TGTGCCAGCAGCCTCCGGGACAGGGTTGGTGAGTACTTC	TRBD1	.	TRBV28	TRBJ2-7
CASSPRGTGGDEQYF	TGTGCCAGCAGCCCCCGCGGGACAGGGGGCGACGAGCAGTACTTC	TRBD1	.	TRBV5-6	TRBJ2-7
CASSQAGDSPLHF	TGTGCCAGCAGCCAGGCGGGGGATTCACCCCTCCACTTT	.	.	TRBV14	TRBJ1-6
CASSRTPSTDTQYF	TGTGCCAGCTCTCGGACACCTAGCACAGATACGCAGTATTTT	.	.	TRBV18	TRBJ2-3
CASSVGVGYTF	TGTGCCAGCAGCGTAGGCGTCGGCTACACCTTC	.	.	TRBV9	TRBJ1-2
CASSIGQGAGTGELFF	TGTGCCAGCAGTATCGGACAGGGGGCGGGCACCGGGGAGCTGTTTTTT	.	.	TRBV21-1	TRBJ2-2
CASSEASGVQETQYF	TGTGCCAGCAGCGAAGCTAGCGGGGTCCAAGAGACCCAGTACTTC	TRBD2	.	TRBV7-2	TRBJ2-5
CASSSRGGLVNEQFF	TGTGCCAGCAGTTCCCGGGGGGGCCTGGTCAATGAGCAGTTCTTC	TRBD2	.	TRBV28	TRBJ2-1
CASSQDWGLMNTEAFF	TGCGCCAGCAGCCAAGATTGGGGCCTCATGAACACTGAAGCTTTCTTT	.	.	TRBV4-3	TRBJ1-1
CASSTDRGLETQYF	TGTGCCAGCAGCACGGACAGGGGGCTGGAGACCCAGTACTTC	TRBD1	.	TRBV5-4	TRBJ2-5
CASSAYRELNEKLFF	TGTGCCAGCAGCGCCTACAGGGAGCTAAATGAAAAACTGTTTTTT	.	.	TRBV7-9	TRBJ1-4
CASSQDQGTGYQETQYF	TGTGCCAGCAGCCAAGATCAGGGGACAGGGTACCAAGAGACCCAGTACTTC	TRBD1	.	TRBV14	TRBJ2-5
CASSLGQYGYTF	TGTGCCAGCAGCCTCGGACAGTATGGCTACACCTTC	.	.	TRBV7-9	TRBJ1-2
CASSSGQSHQPQHF	TGTGCCAGCAGTTCCGGACAGTCCCATCAGCCCCAGCATTTT	.	.	TRBV28	TRBJ1-5
CASSPRTGKVEKLFF	TGTGCCAGTAGTCCCCGGACAGGGAAAGTTGAAAAACTGTTTTTT	TRBD1	.	TRBV19	TRBJ1-4
CASSYIRANYGYTF	TGTGCCAGCAGTTACATCAGGGCAAACTATGGCTACACCTTC	.	.	TRBV6-5	TRBJ1-2
CASSAKATGTGGPETQYF	TGCGCCAGCAGTGCTAAAGCTACCGGGACAGGGGGCCCCGAGACCCAGTACTTC	TRBD1	.	TRBV23-1	TRBJ2-5
CASSKTVNTEAFF	TGTGCCAGCAGTAAGACAGTGAACACTGAAGCTTTCTTT	.	once	TRBV6-5	TRBJ1-1
CAWSGWDSYEQYF	TGTGCCTGGAGCGGTTGGGACTCCTACGAGCAGTACTTC	.	.	TRBV30	TRBJ2-7
CASSLVGGPETEAFF	TGTGCCAGCAGCTTAGTCGGGGGGCCGGAGACTGAAGCTTTCTTT	.	.	TRBV7-2	TRBJ1-1
CASSKFETQYF	TGTGCCAGCAGTAAATTTGAGACCCAGTACTTC	.	.	TRBV28	TRBJ2-5
CASSRTGAGDQPQHF	TGTGCCAGCAGCCGGACAGGGGCTGGGGATCAGCCCCAGCATTTT	TRBD1	few	TRBV7-9	TRBJ1-5
CASRNRVVNTGELFF	TGTGCCAGCAGAAACAGGGTGGTGAACACCGGGGAGCTGTTTTTT	.	.	TRBV6-5	TRBJ2-2
CASSTPGSGRGETQYF	TGTGCCAGCAGTACCCCGGGTAGCGGGAGGGGGGAGACCCAGTACTTC	TRBD2	.	TRBV28	TRBJ2-5
CASSPRGSGNTIYF	TGTGCCAGCAGTCCACGGGGATCTGGAAACACCATATATTTT	.	.	TRBV27	TRBJ1-3
CAWSIHREFEQYF	TGTGCCTGGAGTATACACAGGGAATTCGAGCAGTACTTC	.	.	TRBV30	TRBJ2-7
CASSEGTGLDTQYF	TGTGCCAGCAGTGAAGGGACAGGCCTAGATACGCAGTATTTT	TRBD1	.	TRBV6-1	TRBJ2-3
CASSFIRTGITGELFF	TGTGCCAGCAGTTTTATCCGGACAGGGATCACCGGGGAGCTGTTTTTT	TRBD1	.	TRBV28	TRBJ2-2
CASKDGSFRTGNTIYF	TGTGCCAGCAAGGATGGGAGCTTCCGCACTGGAAACACCATATATTTT	.	.	TRBV6-6	TRBJ1-3
CASREVPTNEKLFF	TGTGCCTCTAGGGAGGTCCCAACTAATGAAAAACTGTTTTTT	.	.	TRBV6-6	TRBJ1-4
CASSRKGTIDEQYF	TGTGCCAGCAGCCGGAAGGGTACGATAGACGAGCAGTACTTC	.	.	TRBV9	TRBJ2-7